The present entry profiles one T cell receptor beta chain with its context. The source of the sample is a study of blood T cell repertoires in COVID-19. Overall study context: There were acute and convalescent COVID-19 samples, and they came from the United States, Italy and Spain. Nucleic acid was either cDNA or gDNA, and it came from T cells, B-cell-depleted T cells, or PBMCs.

Original processing notes: Estimation of nucleated cell counts was performed using reference gene primer amplification. Sequencing was performed with immunoSEQ multiplex PCR; in TCRdb, only in-frame clones are kept and a portion is missing. The DNA gave D and trimming, while V, J and clone size come from that table. Of 55,000 to 80,000 clones in the sample, more than 65% were seen once. This TCR came from a human donor in a cohort sampled during active COVID-19. Sequenced input: peripheral blood.

CDR3 residues: CASSPAPGQRGNTEAFF. CDR3 in DNA: TGTGCCAGCTCACCCGCACCGGGACAAAGAGGGAACACTGAAGCTTTCTTT. The V gene is TRBV18, the J gene TRBJ1-1, with a weak D call TRBD1 (6 bases). Trimming took 3 bases from V and 1 from J, leaving 18 bases between them. Germline V gene data show CDR1 as KGHSH and CDR2 as LQKENI. There are 17 residues in the CDR3.